These 15 T cell receptor beta chains were sequenced from one sample in a study of shared clonotypes between healthy human individuals. CD45RO negativity and positive selection for CCR7 defined naive CD8 cells, a population that excluded terminally differentiated effector memory CD45RA+ cells. TCRdb keeps only in-frame clones here, not all; method: immunoSEQ multiplex PCR. The sample shows approximately 2,200,000 clones, about 93% of them seen only once. The sequenced material came from naive CD8+ T cells from PBMCs. The receptors derive from a young man in good health. Some clones in this sample may be carry-over from other donors' samples.

The rearrangement links TRBV28 to TRBJ1-5, with 9 bases fitting TRBD1. V lost 3 bases, J lost 7 bases, and 10 bases stayed unmatched. The CDR3 has 16 amino acids. Germline V gene lookup returns CDR1 MDHEN and CDR2 SYDVKM. CDR3 in amino acids: CASSFPAGQGYQPQHF. In nucleotides, the CDR3 is TGTGCCAGCAGTTTTCCTGCGGGACAGGGATACCAGCCCCAGCATTTT.

The chain combines TRBV29-1 with TRBJ2-7; 9 bases map to TRBD2. Germline CDR1 is SQVTM and CDR2 is ANQGSEA. This CDR3 spans 14 amino acids. With 3 bases clipped from V and 7 bases from J, the junction kept 10 bases outside the gene matches. The CDR3 reads CSVEWAGGPLEQYF. In nucleotides, the CDR3 is TGCAGCGTTGAGTGGGCGGGAGGGCCTTTGGAGCAGTACTTC.

CDR3: CASSVLSGTALYLAKNIQYF. Here the CDR3 DNA reads TGTGCCAGCAGCGTTCTCTCCGGGACAGCACTGTATCTAGCCAAAAACATTCAGTACTTC. The V call is TRBV28, the J call TRBJ2-4; 7 bases map to TRBD1. With V trimmed by 6 bases and J by 0 bases, 20 bases remained unmatched. Germline loops: CDR1 MDHEN, CDR2 SYDVKM. The CDR3 loop spans 20 amino acids.

The count of this clone is one. The rearrangement uses TRBV29-1 and TRBJ2-1; 14 bases agree with TRBD2. This CDR3 is 15 amino acids long. The germline V gene has CDR1 SQVTM and CDR2 ANQGSEA. V lost 8 bases to trimming and J lost 5 bases; unmatched junction nucleotides: 8. The CDR3 reads CSLGLAGVLDNEQFF. In DNA, the CDR3 is TGCAGCCTGGGACTAGCGGGAGTGCTCGACAATGAGCAGTTCTTC.

V usage is TRBV7-9 and J usage is TRBJ2-6; D call uncertain. The V gene lost 6 bases and the J gene lost 0 bases, with 6 bases spanning the gap. The CDR3 totals 14 residues. Germline loops: CDR1 SEHNR, CDR2 FQNEAQ (reference sequence). CDR3 in amino acids: CASRESSGANVLTF. The CDR3 DNA reads TGTGCCAGCAGGGAATCCTCTGGGGCCAACGTCCTGACTTTC.

This chain uses TRBV28 with TRBJ1-5; 7 positions agree with TRBD1. This CDR3 is 15 amino acids long. V dropped 4 bases and J dropped 5; count of bases not matched to a gene: 8. Per the germline V gene, CDR1 is MDHEN and CDR2 is SYDVKM. In DNA, the CDR3 is TGTGCCAGCAGTTGGGTCTTGACAGGGTATCAGCCCCAGCATTTT. Residues: CASSWVLTGYQPQHF.

This clone occurred once. The chain combines TRBV7-9 with TRBJ2-7, with D perhaps given as TRBD1 or TRBD2 (5 bases each). Germline assignment: CDR1 SEHNR and CDR2 FQNEAQ (reference sequence). Trimming stripped 3 bases from V and 3 bases from J, with 15 bases between. The CDR3 runs 15 residues. CDR3 sequence reads: CASSLTAGEGYEQYF. DNA for the CDR3: TGTGCCAGCAGCTTGACAGCTGGAGAGGGCTACGAGCAGTACTTC.

The chain has TRBV27 and TRBJ2-7; possible D gene TRBD2, 6 bases. V dropped 5 bases and J dropped 3 bases, with 11 bases sitting between them. The CDR3 is 13 amino acids. Germline V gene lookup returns CDR1 MNHEY and CDR2 SMNVEV (reference sequence). The CDR3, as DNA: TGTGCCAGCAGTCAGGGACTCCTCTACGAGCAGTACTTC. Its translation: CASSQGLLYEQYF.

To note about this clone: Other DNA sequences in this specimen translate into the identical CDR3. The gene calls are TRBV5-1 and TRBJ1-1; D remains unclear. Trimming cost V 5 bases and J 0 bases, with 2 bases left between them. CDR1 is SGHRS, CDR2 YFSETQ, per germline. The CDR3 length is 11 residues. This CDR3 reads CASSLNTEAFF. The CDR3 region has the DNA TGCGCCAGCAGTCTGAACACTGAAGCTTTCTTT.

The V gene is TRBV2, the J gene TRBJ2-7, with 7 nucleotides matching TRBD1. V shed 3 bases and J 3 bases; nucleotides not matched to a gene: 11. Germline CDR1 and CDR2: SNHLY and FYNNEI. The CDR3 loop spans 16 amino acids. DNA for the CDR3: TGTGCCAGCAGTGACCACCGGGACAGCTTTGTCTACGAGCAGTACTTC. This sequence encodes CASSDHRDSFVYEQYF.

This chain links TRBV7-9 with TRBJ2-1, with 10 bases matching TRBD1. The CDR3 totals 15 residues. Trimming cost V 5 bases and J 7 bases; bases outside gene matches: 8. The germline V gene encodes CDR1 SEHNR and CDR2 FQNEAQ (reference sequence). CDR3 sequence reads: CASSLKPGQGNEQFF. The CDR3 nucleotides are TGTGCCAGCAGCCTCAAACCGGGACAGGGGAATGAGCAGTTCTTC.

V is TRBV28 and J is TRBJ2-5, with 14 nucleotides matching TRBD2. The CDR3 contains 17 residues. Germline trimming cut 5 bases from V and 1 base from J; bases unmatched to any gene: 6. Per the germline V gene, CDR1 is MDHEN and CDR2 is SYDVKM. The CDR3, as DNA: TGTGCCAGCAGTCCCGGGACTAGCGGGAGATTCCAAGAGACCCAGTACTTC. This sequence encodes CASSPGTSGRFQETQYF.

To note about this clone: This CDR3 is also generated by other DNA sequences in the sample. This chain joins TRBV4-3 and TRBJ2-1, with 11 positions matching TRBD2. Germline-derived CDR1 and CDR2 are LGHNA and YSLEER. V gave up 4 bases and J gave up 7 bases; unmatched junction bases: 3. The CDR3 is made up of 14 amino acids. CDR3 sequence (DNA): TGCGCCAGCAGCCTTAGGACTAGCGGGAATGAGCAGTTCTTC. Encoded protein: CASSLRTSGNEQFF.

The rearrangement uses TRBV27 and TRBJ2-2; TRBD2 aligns across 10 bases. Germline lookup yields CDR1 MNHEY and CDR2 SMNVEV (reference sequence). CDR3 length equals 16 residues. The J segment lost 7 bases and the V segment lost 4 bases, leaving 9 bases of the junction unmatched. The CDR3 nucleotides are TGTGCCAGCAGTTCCCAGCGGGAGGGCCTGGGCGGGGAGCTGTTTTTT. It codes for CASSSQREGLGGELFF.

The J gene is TRBJ2-1, the V gene TRBV5-6, with no clear D. The length of the CDR3 is 12 residues. Germline lookup yields CDR1 SGHDT and CDR2 YYEEEE. Trimming shortened V by 2 bases and J by 13 bases, and 13 bases separated the two germline ends. CDR3 residues: CASSLGPVLQFF. CDR3 in DNA: TGTGCCAGCAGCTTAGGGCCGGTCTTACAGTTCTTC.